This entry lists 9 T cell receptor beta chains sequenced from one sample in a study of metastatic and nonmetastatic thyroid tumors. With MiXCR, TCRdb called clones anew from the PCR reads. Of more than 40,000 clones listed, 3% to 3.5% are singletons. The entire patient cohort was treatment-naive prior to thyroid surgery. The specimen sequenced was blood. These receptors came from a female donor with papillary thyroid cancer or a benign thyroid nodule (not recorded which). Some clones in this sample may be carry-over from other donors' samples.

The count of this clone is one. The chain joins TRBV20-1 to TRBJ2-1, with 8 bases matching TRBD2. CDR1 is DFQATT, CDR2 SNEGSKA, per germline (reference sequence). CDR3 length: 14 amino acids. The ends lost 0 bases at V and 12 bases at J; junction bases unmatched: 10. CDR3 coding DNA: TGCAGTGCTAGAGATCTGTTAGCGGGACGGGGGCAGTTCTTC. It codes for CSARDLLAGRGQFF.

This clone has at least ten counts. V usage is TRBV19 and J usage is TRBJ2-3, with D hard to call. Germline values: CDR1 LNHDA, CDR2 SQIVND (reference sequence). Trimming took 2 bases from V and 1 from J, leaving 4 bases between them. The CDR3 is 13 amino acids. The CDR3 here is CASSIRGTDTQYF. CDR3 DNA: TGTGCCAGTAGTATAAGGGGCACAGATACGCAGTATTTT. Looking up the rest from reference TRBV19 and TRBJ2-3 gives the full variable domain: DGGITQSPKYLFRKEGQNVTLSCEQNLNHDAMYWYRQDPGQGLRLIYYSQIVNDFQKGDIAEGYSVSREKKESFPLTVTSAQKNPTAFYLCASSIRGTDTQYFGPGTRLTVL.

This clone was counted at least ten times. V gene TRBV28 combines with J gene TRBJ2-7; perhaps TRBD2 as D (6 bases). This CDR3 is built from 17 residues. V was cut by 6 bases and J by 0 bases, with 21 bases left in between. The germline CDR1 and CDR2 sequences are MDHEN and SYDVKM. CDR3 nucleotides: TGTGCCAGCAGCTCCCCCGGGAAAGCGGGCAGCTCCTACGAGCAGTACTTC. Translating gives CASSSPGKAGSSYEQYF.

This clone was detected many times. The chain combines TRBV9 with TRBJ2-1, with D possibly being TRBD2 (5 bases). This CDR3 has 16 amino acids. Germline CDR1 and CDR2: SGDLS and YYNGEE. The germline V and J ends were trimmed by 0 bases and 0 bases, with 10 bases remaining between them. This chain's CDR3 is CASSVGSVSSYNEQFF. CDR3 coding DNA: TGTGCCAGCAGCGTAGGTAGCGTGAGCTCCTACAATGAGCAGTTCTTC.

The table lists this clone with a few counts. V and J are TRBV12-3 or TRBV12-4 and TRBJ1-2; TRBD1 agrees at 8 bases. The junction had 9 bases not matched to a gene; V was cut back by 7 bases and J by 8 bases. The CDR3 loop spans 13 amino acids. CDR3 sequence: CASIYTGGQGYTF. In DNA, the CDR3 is TGTGCCAGCATATATACAGGGGGACAAGGCTACACCTTC.

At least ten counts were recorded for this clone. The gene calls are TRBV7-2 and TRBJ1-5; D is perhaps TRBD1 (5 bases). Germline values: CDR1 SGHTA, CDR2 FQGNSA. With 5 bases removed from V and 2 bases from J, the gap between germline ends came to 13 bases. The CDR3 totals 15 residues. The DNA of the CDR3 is TGTGCCAGCAGCCCTCAGGCGGGGGGCAATCAGCCCCAGCATTTT. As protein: CASSPQAGGNQPQHF.

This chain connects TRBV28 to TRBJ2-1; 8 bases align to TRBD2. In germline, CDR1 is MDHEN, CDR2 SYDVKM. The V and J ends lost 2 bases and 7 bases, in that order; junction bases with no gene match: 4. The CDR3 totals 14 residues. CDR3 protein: CASSLSGRGNEQFF. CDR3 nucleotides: TGTGCCAGCAGTTTAAGCGGGAGAGGGAATGAGCAGTTCTTC.

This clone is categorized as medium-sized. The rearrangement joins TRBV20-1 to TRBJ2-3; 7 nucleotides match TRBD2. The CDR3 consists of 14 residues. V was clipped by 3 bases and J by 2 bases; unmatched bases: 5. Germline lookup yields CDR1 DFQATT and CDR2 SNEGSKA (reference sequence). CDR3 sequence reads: CSARDSGFTDTQYF. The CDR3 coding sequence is TGCAGTGCTAGGGATAGCGGGTTCACAGATACGCAGTATTTT.

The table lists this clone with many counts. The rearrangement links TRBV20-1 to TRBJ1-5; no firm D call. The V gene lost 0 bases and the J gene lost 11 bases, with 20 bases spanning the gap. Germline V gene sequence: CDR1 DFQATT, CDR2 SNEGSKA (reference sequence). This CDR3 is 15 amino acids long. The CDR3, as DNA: TGCAGTGCTAGAGATCTGAGGGATCCAGGTGGGGCCCAGCATTTT. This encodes CSARDLRDPGGAQHF.